Sequencing of this T cell receptor (beta chain) was carried out in a study of control samples from healthy donors and cancer patients. V trimming: 1 base; J trimming: 4 bases; junction bases outside the gene matches: 3. CDR1 is SGHDT and CDR2 is YYEEEE in the germline V gene. The CDR3 covers 15 residues. The repertoire was sequenced with immunoSEQ multiplex PCR; TCRdb's copy has only in-frame clones and lacks some. The sample shows 70,000 to 75,000 clones, around 93% of them seen only once. The chain links TRBV5-6 to TRBJ1-2, with 11 nucleotides matching TRBD1. The TCR originated in a woman aged 25 to 45 in good health. Sequenced input: blood. The CDR3 is CASSLPGQGVYGYTF. The CDR3 DNA follows: TGTGCCAGCAGCTTGCCGGGACAGGGGGTCTATGGCTACACCTTC.